One and the same sample provided the 20 T cell receptor beta chains below, sequenced in a study of blood T cell repertoires in COVID-19. Some clones are missing from TCRdb's copy, which holds only in-frame ones; the method was immunoSEQ multiplex PCR. The sample lists approximately 200,000 clones, approximately 83% occurring once. The sequenced material came from peripheral blood. These receptors all come from a woman between 55 and 75 years old with acute or convalescent COVID-19.

The CDR3 DNA reads as TGTGCCAGCAGCTTTGGAGGAATGGGTGGAAACACCATATATTTT. The encoded protein is CASSFGGMGGNTIYF. The V call is TRBV7-2, the J call TRBJ1-3; no reliable D call. Germline V gene sequence: CDR1 SGHTA, CDR2 FQGNSA. This CDR3 is built from 15 residues. Trimming took off 3 bases at V and 3 bases at J, with 12 bases between the two ends.

To note about this clone: The same CDR3 can be traced to other DNA sequences in this sample. The rearrangement uses TRBV12-3 or TRBV12-4 and TRBJ1-2, with TRBD1 matching 7 bases. V lost 4 bases and J lost 2; bases outside the gene matches: 1. The CDR3 contains 13 residues. CDR3 bases: TGTGCCAGCAGTTCGGACAGGAACTATGGCTACACCTTC. It translates to CASSSDRNYGYTF.

The chain is built from TRBV19 and TRBJ1-2, with a weak D call TRBD1 (5 bases). Germline CDR1 reads LNHDA; CDR2 reads SQIVND (reference sequence). The CDR3 length is 13 residues. Trimming removed 5 bases at V and 5 bases at J, with 12 bases between. CDR3 region: CASSPTRQYGYTF. As DNA, the CDR3 is TGTGCCAGTAGTCCGACCCGACAGTATGGCTACACCTTC.

The rearrangement joins TRBV10-3 to TRBJ2-2; TRBD1 might be the D (5 bases). This CDR3 comprises 15 residues. Trimming cost V 3 bases and J 2 bases, with 10 bases left between them. Germline-derived CDR1 and CDR2 are ENHRY and SYGVKD. CDR3 bases: TGTGCCATCAGTGAATGGGGCAGAAACACCGGGGAGCTGTTTTTT. It yields the protein CAISEWGRNTGELFF.

J is TRBJ2-3 and V is TRBV19, with TRBD2 as a possible D gene (8 bases). Germline assignment: CDR1 LNHDA and CDR2 SQIVND (reference sequence). The CDR3 is 16 amino acids. V was clipped by 6 bases and J by 5 bases, with 21 bases between them. DNA for the CDR3: TGTGCCAGTAGCACCAGGGGGACTAGGAATTTAGATACGCAGTATTTT. Residues: CASSTRGTRNLDTQYF.

J is TRBJ2-7 and V is TRBV5-1, with 7 bases that match TRBD2. V trimming: 4 bases; J trimming: 3 bases; junction bases outside the gene matches: 10. Germline assignment: CDR1 SGHRS and CDR2 YFSETQ. CDR3 length equals 15 residues. CDR3 residues: CASSQVWPSGYEQYF. The CDR3 DNA follows: TGCGCCAGCAGCCAAGTATGGCCTAGCGGCTACGAGCAGTACTTC.

J is TRBJ1-5 and V is TRBV18; possible D gene TRBD1, 6 bases. Germline V lookup: CDR1 KGHSH, CDR2 LQKENI. V shed 3 bases and J shed 9 bases, with 9 bases lying between them. This CDR3 has 12 amino acids. This CDR3 is CASSPGQWPQHF. Here the CDR3 DNA reads TGTGCCAGCTCACCGGGACAATGGCCCCAGCATTTT.

The rearrangement links TRBV29-1 to TRBJ1-2, with 8 positions matching TRBD1. The trim removed 6 bases at V and 1 base at J, leaving 4 bases unmatched. Germline lookup yields CDR1 SQVTM and CDR2 ANQGSEA. The length of the CDR3 is 13 residues. The CDR3 sequence is CSVGQELNYGYTF. CDR3 coding DNA: TGCAGCGTGGGACAGGAGCTTAACTATGGCTACACCTTC.

The rearrangement uses TRBV11-3 and TRBJ1-1, with a possible D match to TRBD1 (5 bases). The length of the CDR3 is 12 residues. Germline V gene lookup returns CDR1 SGHNT and CDR2 YENEEA. In DNA form, the CDR3 reads TGTGCGTGGGAGGAGTGGGACGCTGAAGCTTTCTTT. Translated: CAWEEWDAEAFF.

The rearrangement joins TRBV2 to TRBJ2-7; the match to TRBD1 covers 9 bases. V was pared by 6 bases and J by 3 bases, with 9 bases of the junction left unmatched. Germline CDR1 and CDR2: SNHLY and FYNNEI. This CDR3 region has 15 residues. The CDR3 nucleotides are TGTGCCAGCAGCTCCTTGGGACAGGGAGGCTACGAGCAGTACTTC. The encoded protein is CASSSLGQGGYEQYF.

This sequence joins TRBV7-3 and TRBJ2-1, with D unresolved. With 1 base removed from V and 6 bases from J, the gap between germline ends came to 7 bases. CDR3 length: 13 amino acids. From germline, CDR1 is SGHTA and CDR2 FQGTGA. DNA for the CDR3: TGTGCCAGCAGCTTAAATCTTGTCAATGAGCAGTTCTTC. Translating it yields CASSLNLVNEQFF.

The chain has TRBV7-2 and TRBJ1-2, with D uncertain. Trimming took 4 bases from V and 2 from J, leaving 17 bases between them. Germline CDR1 is SGHTA and CDR2 is FQGNSA. The CDR3 has 16 amino acids. As DNA, the CDR3 is TGTGCCAGCAGCTCCACTCTTTTCGTACCAAACTATGGCTACACCTTC. It codes for CASSSTLFVPNYGYTF.

The chain is built from TRBV5-5 and TRBJ2-5; 12 nucleotides match TRBD2. CDR3 length: 15 residues. The J segment lost 9 bases and the V segment lost 2 bases, leaving 8 bases of the junction unmatched. Germline V lookup: CDR1 SGHKS, CDR2 YYEKEE (reference sequence). Here the CDR3 reads CASSLMTSGGWAQYF. In DNA form, the CDR3 reads TGTGCCAGCAGCTTAATGACTAGCGGGGGTTGGGCCCAGTACTTC.

The chain is built from TRBV5-4 and TRBJ2-7; TRBD1 is a possible D gene (5 bases). CDR3 length: 15 residues. V was shortened by 1 base and J by 6 bases, with 17 bases between the two germline ends. CDR1 SGHNT and CDR2 YYREEE come from the germline V gene (reference sequence). CDR3 in amino acids: CASSLMQQGLSEQYF. The DNA for the CDR3 is TGTGCCAGCAGCTTGATGCAGCAGGGTCTGAGCGAGCAGTACTTC.

This clone showed up just a few times. The CDR3 sequence: CASTLTGGNTIYF. The CDR3, as DNA: TGTGCCAGCACCCTAACAGGGGGGAACACCATATATTTT. The chain recombines TRBV12-3 or TRBV12-4 with TRBJ1-3; 8 bases align to TRBD1. This CDR3 contains 13 residues. V dropped 7 bases and J dropped 7; count of bases not matched to a gene: 6.

This clone was observed a handful of times. J is TRBJ1-2 and V is TRBV2; D unclear. V was pared by 6 bases and J by 0 bases, with 11 bases between. Germline lookup yields CDR1 SNHLY and CDR2 FYNNEI. CDR3 length equals 14 residues. The CDR3 is CASRQAPANYGYTF. The CDR3 DNA follows: TGTGCCAGCAGGCAGGCGCCAGCTAACTATGGCTACACCTTC.

The V and J genes are TRBV5-4 and TRBJ2-1, with 8 positions matching TRBD2. Germline V lookup: CDR1 SGHNT, CDR2 YYREEE (reference sequence). The CDR3 is 14 amino acids. After removal of 3 bases from V and 3 bases from J, the junction contained 2 bases not matched to a gene. The CDR3 region has the DNA TGTGCCAGCAGCTCCGGGACTAGCTACAATGAGCAGTTCTTC. Residues: CASSSGTSYNEQFF.

The chain links TRBV6-5 to TRBJ1-2; no clear D. Deletions cut 10 bases from V and 10 bases from J, with 16 bases between. Germline lookup yields CDR1 MNHEY and CDR2 SVGAGI. The CDR3 sequence is 11 residues long. CDR3 nucleotides: TGTGCCACCTGGAGGACGCCCGCCTACACCTTC. It specifies CATWRTPAYTF.

The rearrangement uses TRBV6-2 or TRBV6-3 and TRBJ1-1, with TRBD1 identical over 8 bases. CDR1 and CDR2 from the germline V gene are MNHEY and SVGEGT. The CDR3 has 15 amino acids. Trimming removed 6 bases from V and 3 bases from J; junction bases left unmatched: 9. CDR3 in amino acids: CASSPLPGQDTEAFF. CDR3 coding DNA: TGTGCCAGCAGCCCCCTCCCGGGACAGGACACTGAAGCTTTCTTT.

The chain links TRBV28 to TRBJ1-6, with D unclear. V was shortened by 6 bases and J by 0 bases, with 9 bases between the two germline ends. This CDR3 spans 15 amino acids. Germline V CDR1 and CDR2: MDHEN, SYDVKM. CDR3 in amino acids: CASRAQSSYNSPLHF. DNA for the CDR3: TGTGCCAGCAGGGCACAAAGCTCCTATAATTCACCCCTCCACTTT. The complete variable domain, with remaining parts taken from reference TRBV28 and TRBJ1-6, reads DVKVTQSSRYLVKRTGEKVFLECVQDMDHENMFWYRQDPGLGLRLIYFSYDVKMKEKGDIPEGYSVSREKKERFSLILESASTNQTSMYLCASRAQSSYNSPLHFGNGTRLTVT.